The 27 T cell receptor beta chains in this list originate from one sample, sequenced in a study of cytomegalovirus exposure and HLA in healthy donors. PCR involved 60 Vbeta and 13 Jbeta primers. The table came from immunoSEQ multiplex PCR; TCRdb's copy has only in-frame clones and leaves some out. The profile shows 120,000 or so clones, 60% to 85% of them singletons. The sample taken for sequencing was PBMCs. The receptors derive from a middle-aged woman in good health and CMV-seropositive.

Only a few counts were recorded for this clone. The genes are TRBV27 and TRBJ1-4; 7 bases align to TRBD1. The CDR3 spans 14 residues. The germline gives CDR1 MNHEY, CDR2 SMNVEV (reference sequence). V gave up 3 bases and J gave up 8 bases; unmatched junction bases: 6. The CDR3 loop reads CASSLRGLGEKLFF. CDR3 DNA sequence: TGTGCCAGCAGTTTGAGGGGGCTTGGGGAAAAACTGTTTTTT.

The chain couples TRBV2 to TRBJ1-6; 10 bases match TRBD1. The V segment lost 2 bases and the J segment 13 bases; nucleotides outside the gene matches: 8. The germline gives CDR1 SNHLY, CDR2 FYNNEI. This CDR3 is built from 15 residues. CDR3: CASSERGQGPFPLHF. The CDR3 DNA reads TGTGCCAGCAGTGAAAGGGGACAGGGGCCTTTCCCCCTCCACTTT.

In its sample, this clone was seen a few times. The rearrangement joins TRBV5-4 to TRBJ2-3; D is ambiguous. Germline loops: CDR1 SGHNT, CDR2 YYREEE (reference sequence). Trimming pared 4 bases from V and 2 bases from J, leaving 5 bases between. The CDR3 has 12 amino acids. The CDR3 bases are TGTGCCAGCAGCCTCCTCACAGATACGCAGTATTTT. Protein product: CASSLLTDTQYF.

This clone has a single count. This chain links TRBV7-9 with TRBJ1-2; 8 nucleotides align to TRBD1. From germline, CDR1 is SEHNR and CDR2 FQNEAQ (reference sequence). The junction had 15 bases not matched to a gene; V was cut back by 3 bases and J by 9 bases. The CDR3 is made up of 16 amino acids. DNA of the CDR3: TGTGCCAGCAGCTTCTACAGACAGGGGAAGTCGGAGAGCTACACCTTC. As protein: CASSFYRQGKSESYTF.

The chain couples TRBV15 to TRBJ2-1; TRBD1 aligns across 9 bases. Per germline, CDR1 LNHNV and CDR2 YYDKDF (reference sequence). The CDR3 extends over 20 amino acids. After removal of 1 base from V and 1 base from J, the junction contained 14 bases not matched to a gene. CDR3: CATSRGFGGQGFRSYNEQFF. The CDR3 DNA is TGTGCCACCAGCAGAGGGTTTGGGGGACAGGGTTTTAGATCCTACAATGAGCAGTTCTTC.

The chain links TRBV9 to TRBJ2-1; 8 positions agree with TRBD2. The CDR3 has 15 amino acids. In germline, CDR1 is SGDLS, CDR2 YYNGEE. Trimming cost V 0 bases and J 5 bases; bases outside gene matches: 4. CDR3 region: CASSVEAGGNNEQFF. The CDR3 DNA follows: TGTGCCAGCAGCGTAGAGGCGGGGGGAAACAATGAGCAGTTCTTC. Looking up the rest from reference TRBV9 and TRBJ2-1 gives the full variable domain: DSGVTQTPKHLITATGQRVTLRCSPRSGDLSVYWYQQSLDQGLQFLIQYYNGEERAKGNILERFSAQQFPDLHSELNLSSLELGDSALYFCASSVEAGGNNEQFFGPGTRLTVL.

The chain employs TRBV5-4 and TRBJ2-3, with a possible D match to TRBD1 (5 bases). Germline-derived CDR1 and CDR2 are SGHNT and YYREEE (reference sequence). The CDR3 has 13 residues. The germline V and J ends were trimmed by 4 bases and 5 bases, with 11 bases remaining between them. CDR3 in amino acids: CASSLQQEDTQYF. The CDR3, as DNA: TGTGCCAGCAGCCTACAACAGGAAGATACGCAGTATTTT.

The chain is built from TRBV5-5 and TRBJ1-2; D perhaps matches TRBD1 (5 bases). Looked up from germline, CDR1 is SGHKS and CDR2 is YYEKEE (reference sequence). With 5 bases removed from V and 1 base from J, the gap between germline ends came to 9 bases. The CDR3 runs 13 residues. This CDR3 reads CASRQDGNYGYTF. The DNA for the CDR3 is TGTGCCAGCAGACAGGACGGTAACTATGGCTACACCTTC.

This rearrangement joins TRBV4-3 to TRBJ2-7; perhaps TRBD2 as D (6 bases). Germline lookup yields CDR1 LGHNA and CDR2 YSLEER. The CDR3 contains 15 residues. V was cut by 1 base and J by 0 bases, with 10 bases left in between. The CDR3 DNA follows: TGCGCCAGCAGCCAAGCGGGACTGAGCTCCTACGAGCAGTACTTC. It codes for CASSQAGLSSYEQYF.

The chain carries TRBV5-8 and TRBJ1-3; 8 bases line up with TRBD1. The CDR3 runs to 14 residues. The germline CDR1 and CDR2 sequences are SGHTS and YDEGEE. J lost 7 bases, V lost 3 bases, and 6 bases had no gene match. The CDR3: CASSSRGLGNTIYF. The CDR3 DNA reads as TGTGCCAGCAGCTCCAGGGGGCTTGGGAACACCATATATTTT.

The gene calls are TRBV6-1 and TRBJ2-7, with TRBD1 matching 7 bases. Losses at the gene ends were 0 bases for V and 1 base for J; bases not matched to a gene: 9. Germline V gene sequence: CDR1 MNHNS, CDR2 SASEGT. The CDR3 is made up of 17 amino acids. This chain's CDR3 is CASSEAIGTVFSYEQYF. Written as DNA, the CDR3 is TGTGCCAGCAGTGAAGCAATTGGGACAGTCTTTTCCTACGAGCAGTACTTC.

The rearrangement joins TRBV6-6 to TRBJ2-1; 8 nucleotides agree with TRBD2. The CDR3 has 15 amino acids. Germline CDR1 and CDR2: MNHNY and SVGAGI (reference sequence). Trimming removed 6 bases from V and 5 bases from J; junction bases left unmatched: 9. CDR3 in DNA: TGTGCCAGCAGGACCCAACTAGCGGACCACAATGAGCAGTTCTTC. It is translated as CASRTQLADHNEQFF.

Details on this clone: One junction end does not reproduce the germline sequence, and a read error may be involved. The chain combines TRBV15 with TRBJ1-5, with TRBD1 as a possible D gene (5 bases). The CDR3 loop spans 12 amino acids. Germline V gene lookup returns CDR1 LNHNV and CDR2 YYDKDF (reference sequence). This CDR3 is CATSSEIGQSYF. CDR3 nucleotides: TGTGCCACCAGCAGTGAGATTGGACAATCTTATTTT. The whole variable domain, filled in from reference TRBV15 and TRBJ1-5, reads DAMVIQNPRYQVTQFGKPVTLSCSQTLNHNVMYWYQQKSSQAPKLLFHYYDKDFNNEADTPDNFQSRRPNTSFCFLDIRSPGLGDTAMYLCATSSEIGQSYFGDGTRLSIL.

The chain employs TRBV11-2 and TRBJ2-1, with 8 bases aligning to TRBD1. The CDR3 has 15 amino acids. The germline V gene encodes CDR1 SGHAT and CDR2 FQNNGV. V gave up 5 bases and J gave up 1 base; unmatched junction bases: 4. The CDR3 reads CASSNRDRSYNEQFF. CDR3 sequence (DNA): TGTGCCAGCAGCAACCGGGACAGGTCCTACAATGAGCAGTTCTTC.

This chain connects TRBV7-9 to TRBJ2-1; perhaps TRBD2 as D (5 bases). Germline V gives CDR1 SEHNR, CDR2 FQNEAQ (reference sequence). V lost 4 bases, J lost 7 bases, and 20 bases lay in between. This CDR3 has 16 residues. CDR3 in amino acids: CASSSRWLAGRNEQFF. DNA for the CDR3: TGTGCCAGCAGCTCGAGGTGGCTAGCCGGCCGAAATGAGCAGTTCTTC. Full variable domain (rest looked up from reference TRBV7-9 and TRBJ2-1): DTGVSQNPRHKITKRGQNVTFRCDPISEHNRLYWYRQTLGQGPEFLTYFQNEAQLEKSRLLSDRFSAERPKGSFSTLEIQRTEQGDSAMYLCASSSRWLAGRNEQFFGPGTRLTVL.

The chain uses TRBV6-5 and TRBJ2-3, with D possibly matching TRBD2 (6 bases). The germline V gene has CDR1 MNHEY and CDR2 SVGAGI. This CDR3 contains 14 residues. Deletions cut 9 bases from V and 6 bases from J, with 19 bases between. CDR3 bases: TGTGCCAGTTCTTGGGGAGGAGCGGCGGATACGCAGTATTTT. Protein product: CASSWGGAADTQYF.

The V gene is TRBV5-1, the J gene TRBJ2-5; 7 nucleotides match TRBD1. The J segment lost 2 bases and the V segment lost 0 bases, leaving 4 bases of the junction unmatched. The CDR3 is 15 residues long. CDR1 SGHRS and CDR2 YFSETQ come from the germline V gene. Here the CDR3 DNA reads TGCGCCAGCAGCTTGGCCCCGGGACAGCAAGAGACCCAGTACTTC. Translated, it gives CASSLAPGQQETQYF.

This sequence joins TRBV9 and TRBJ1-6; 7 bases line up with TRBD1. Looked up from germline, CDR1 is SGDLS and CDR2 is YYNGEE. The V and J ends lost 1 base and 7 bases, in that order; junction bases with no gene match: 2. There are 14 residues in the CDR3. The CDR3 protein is CASSVQDRNSPLHF. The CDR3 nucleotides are TGTGCCAGCAGCGTACAGGACAGGAATTCACCCCTCCACTTT.

CDR3 sequence: CASSQRTTANQPQHF. The CDR3 nucleotides are TGTGCCAGCAGTCAAAGGACAACGGCAAATCAGCCCCAGCATTTT. V usage is TRBV2 and J usage is TRBJ1-5; D is possibly TRBD1 (5 bases). Trimming left V 5 bases short and J 4 bases short, with 15 bases between. This CDR3 spans 15 amino acids. The germline V gene encodes CDR1 SNHLY and CDR2 FYNNEI. Drawing the rest from reference TRBV2 and TRBJ1-5, the complete variable domain is EPEVTQTPSHQVTQMGQEVILRCVPISNHLYFYWYRQILGQKVEFLVSFYNNEISEKSEIFDDQFSVERPDGSNFTLKIRSTKLEDSAMYFCASSQRTTANQPQHFGDGTRLSIL.

The CDR3 bases are TGTGCCAGCAGTGCAGAGACAGCTAACTATGGCTACACCTTC. It codes for CASSAETANYGYTF. The V and J genes are TRBV2 and TRBJ1-2, with a weak D call TRBD1 (5 bases). CDR1 and CDR2 (germline): SNHLY, FYNNEI. V shed 4 bases and J shed 0 bases, with 9 bases lying between them. This CDR3 is 14 amino acids long. The variable domain in full, completed from reference TRBV2 and TRBJ1-2, reads EPEVTQTPSHQVTQMGQEVILRCVPISNHLYFYWYRQILGQKVEFLVSFYNNEISEKSEIFDDQFSVERPDGSNFTLKIRSTKLEDSAMYFCASSAETANYGYTFGSGTRLTVV.

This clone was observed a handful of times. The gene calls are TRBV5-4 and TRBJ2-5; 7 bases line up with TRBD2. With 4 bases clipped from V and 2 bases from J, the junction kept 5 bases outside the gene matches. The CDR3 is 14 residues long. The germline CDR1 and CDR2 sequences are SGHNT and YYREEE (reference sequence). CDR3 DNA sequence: TGTGCCAGCAGCGACGGACTAGGACAAGAGACCCAGTACTTC. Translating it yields CASSDGLGQETQYF.

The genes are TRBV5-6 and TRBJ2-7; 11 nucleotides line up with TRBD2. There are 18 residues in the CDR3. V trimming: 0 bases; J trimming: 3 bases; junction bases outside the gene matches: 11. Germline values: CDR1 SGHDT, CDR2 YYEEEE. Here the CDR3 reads CASSLAVTGTSGLYEQYF. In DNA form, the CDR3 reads TGTGCCAGCAGCTTGGCAGTTACCGGGACTAGCGGCCTCTACGAGCAGTACTTC.

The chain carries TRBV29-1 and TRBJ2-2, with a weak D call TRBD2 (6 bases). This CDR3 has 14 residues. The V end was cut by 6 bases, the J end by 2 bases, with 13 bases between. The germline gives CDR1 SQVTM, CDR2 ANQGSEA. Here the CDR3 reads CSVLGLSNTGELFF. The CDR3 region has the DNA TGCAGCGTCTTGGGACTCTCTAACACCGGGGAGCTGTTTTTT.

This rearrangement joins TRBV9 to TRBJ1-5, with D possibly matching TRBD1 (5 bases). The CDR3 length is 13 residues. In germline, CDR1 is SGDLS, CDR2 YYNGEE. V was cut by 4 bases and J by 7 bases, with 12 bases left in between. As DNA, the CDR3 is TGTGCCAGCAGCCCACGGGGGGTGCAGCCCCAGCATTTT. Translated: CASSPRGVQPQHF.

CDR3 in amino acids: CAISGIRTSTDTQYF. DNA of the CDR3: TGTGCCATCAGTGGAATCAGGACAAGCACAGATACGCAGTATTTT. The gene calls are TRBV10-3 and TRBJ2-3, with D perhaps matching TRBD1 (5 bases). The V and J ends lost 4 bases and 0 bases respectively, with 11 bases between them. Germline assignment: CDR1 ENHRY and CDR2 SYGVKD. The CDR3 has 15 amino acids.

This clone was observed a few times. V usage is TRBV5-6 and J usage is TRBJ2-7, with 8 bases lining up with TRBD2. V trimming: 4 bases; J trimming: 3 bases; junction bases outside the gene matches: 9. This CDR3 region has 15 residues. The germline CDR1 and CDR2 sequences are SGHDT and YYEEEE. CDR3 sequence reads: CASSLSGGYRYEQYF. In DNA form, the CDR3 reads TGTGCCAGCAGCCTAAGCGGGGGTTACCGCTACGAGCAGTACTTC.

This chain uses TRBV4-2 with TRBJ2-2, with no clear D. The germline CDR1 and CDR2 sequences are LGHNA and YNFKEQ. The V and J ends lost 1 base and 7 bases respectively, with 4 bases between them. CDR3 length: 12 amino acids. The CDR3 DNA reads TGTGCCAGCAGCCAAGGCGACGGGGAGCTGTTTTTT. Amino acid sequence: CASSQGDGELFF.